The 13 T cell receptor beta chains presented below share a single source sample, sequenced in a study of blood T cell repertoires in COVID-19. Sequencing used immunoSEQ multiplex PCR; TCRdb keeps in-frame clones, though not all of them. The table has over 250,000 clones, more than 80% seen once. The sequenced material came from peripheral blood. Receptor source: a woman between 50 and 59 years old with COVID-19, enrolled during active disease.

As DNA, the CDR3 is TGTGCCTGGACGAACAGGGGGTGGGGGGATTCACCCCTCCACTTT. Its protein is CAWTNRGWGDSPLHF. The V call is TRBV30, the J call TRBJ1-6, with 8 bases fitting TRBD1. The junction had 10 bases not matched to a gene; V was cut back by 4 bases and J by 8 bases. Germline V gene data show CDR1 as GTSNPN and CDR2 as SVGIG (reference sequence). This CDR3 spans 15 amino acids.

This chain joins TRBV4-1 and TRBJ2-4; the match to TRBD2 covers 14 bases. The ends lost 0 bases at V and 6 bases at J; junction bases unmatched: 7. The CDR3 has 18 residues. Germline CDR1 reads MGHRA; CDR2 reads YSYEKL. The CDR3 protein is CASSQEGLAGAGGNIQYF. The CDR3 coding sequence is TGCGCCAGCAGCCAAGAGGGACTAGCGGGAGCGGGTGGAAACATTCAGTACTTC.

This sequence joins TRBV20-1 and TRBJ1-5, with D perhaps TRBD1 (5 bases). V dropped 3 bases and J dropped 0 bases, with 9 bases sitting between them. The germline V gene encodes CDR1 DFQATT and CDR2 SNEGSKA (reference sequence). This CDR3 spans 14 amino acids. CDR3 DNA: TGCAGTGCTAGTCAGGGAAATAGCAATCAGCCCCAGCATTTT. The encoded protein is CSASQGNSNQPQHF.

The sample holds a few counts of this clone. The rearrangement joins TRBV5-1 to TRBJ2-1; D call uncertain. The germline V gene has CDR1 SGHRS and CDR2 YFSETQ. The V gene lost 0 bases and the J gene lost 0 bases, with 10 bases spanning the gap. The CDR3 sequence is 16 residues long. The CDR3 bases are TGCGCCAGCAGCTTGGATCCAGTTCGCTCCTACAATGAGCAGTTCTTC. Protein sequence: CASSLDPVRSYNEQFF.

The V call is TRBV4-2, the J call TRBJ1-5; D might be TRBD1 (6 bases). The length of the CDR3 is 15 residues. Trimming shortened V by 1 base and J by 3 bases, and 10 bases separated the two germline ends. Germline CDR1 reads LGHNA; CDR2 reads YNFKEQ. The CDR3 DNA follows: TGTGCCAGCAGCCAAGTAGGGGGAACCAATCAGCCCCAGCATTTT. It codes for CASSQVGGTNQPQHF.

The CDR3 loop reads CASSPLGTGRAQYF. The CDR3 nucleotides read TGTGCCAGCAGCCCTCTTGGGACAGGGCGGGCCCAGTACTTC. This chain links TRBV7-8 with TRBJ2-5; TRBD1 agrees at 9 bases. The CDR3 sequence is 14 residues long. Trimming at V came to 5 bases and at J to 9 bases, leaving 10 bases not matched to a gene. Germline V gene lookup returns CDR1 SGHVS and CDR2 FQNEAQ. Drawing the rest from reference TRBV7-8 and TRBJ2-5, the complete variable domain is GAGVSQSPRYKVAKRGQDVALRCDPISGHVSLFWYQQALGQGPEFLTYFQNEAQLDKSGLPSDRFFAERPEGSVSTLKIQRTQQEDSAVYLCASSPLGTGRAQYFGPGTRLLVL.

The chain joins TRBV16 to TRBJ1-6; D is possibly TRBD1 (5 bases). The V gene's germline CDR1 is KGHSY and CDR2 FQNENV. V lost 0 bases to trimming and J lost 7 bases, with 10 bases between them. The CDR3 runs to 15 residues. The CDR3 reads CASSQSAGRNSPLHF. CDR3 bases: TGTGCCAGCAGCCAATCCGCAGGGCGAAATTCACCCCTCCACTTT.

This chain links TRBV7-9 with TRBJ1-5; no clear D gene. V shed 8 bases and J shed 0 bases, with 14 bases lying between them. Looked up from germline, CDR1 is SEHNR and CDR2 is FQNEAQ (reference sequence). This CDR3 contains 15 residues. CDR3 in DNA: TGTGCCAGCCCCTTCCGAGGCTTTAGCAATCAGCCCCAGCATTTT. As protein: CASPFRGFSNQPQHF. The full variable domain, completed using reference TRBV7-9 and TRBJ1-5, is DTGVSQNPRHKITKRGQNVTFRCDPISEHNRLYWYRQTLGQGPEFLTYFQNEAQLEKSRLLSDRFSAERPKGSFSTLEIQRTEQGDSAMYLCASPFRGFSNQPQHFGDGTRLSIL.

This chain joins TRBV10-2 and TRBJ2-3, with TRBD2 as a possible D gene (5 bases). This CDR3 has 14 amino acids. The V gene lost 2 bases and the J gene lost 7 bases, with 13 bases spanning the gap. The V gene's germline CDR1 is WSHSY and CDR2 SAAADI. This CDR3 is CASSETARGNTQYF. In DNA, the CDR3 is TGCGCCAGCAGTGAGACGGCCCGGGGAAATACGCAGTATTTT.

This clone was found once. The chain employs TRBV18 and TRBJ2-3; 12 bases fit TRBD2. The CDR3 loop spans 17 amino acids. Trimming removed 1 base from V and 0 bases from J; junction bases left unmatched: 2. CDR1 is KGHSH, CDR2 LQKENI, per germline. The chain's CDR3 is CASSPLGTSGSTDTQYF. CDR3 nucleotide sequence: TGTGCCAGCTCACCACTCGGGACTAGCGGGAGCACAGATACGCAGTATTTT.

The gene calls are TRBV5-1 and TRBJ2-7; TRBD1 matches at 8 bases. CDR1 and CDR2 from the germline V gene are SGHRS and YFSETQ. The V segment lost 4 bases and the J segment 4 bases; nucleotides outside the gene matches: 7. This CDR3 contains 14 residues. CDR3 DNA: TGCGCCAGCAGCGCAACGGGACAGGCTTACGAGCAGTACTTC. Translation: CASSATGQAYEQYF.

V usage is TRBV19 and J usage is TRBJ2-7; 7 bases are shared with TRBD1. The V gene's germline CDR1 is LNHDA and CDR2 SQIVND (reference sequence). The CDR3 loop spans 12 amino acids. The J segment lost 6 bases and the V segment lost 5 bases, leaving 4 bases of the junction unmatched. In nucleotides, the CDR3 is TGTGCCAGTAGTCCCAGGGGGAGCGAGCAGTACTTC. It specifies CASSPRGSEQYF.

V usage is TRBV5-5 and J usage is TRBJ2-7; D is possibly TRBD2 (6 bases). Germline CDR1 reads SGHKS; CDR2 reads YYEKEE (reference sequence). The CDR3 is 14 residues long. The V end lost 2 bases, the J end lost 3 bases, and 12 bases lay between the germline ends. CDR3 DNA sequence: TGTGCCAGCAGCTTCCAGGACTATCTCTACGAGCAGTACTTC. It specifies CASSFQDYLYEQYF.